This T cell receptor beta chain was identified during a study of tumor and adjacent non-tumor tissue in lung cancer (dated by TCRdb to between 2018 and 2020). Notes on the research overall: Of the cohort, eleven to twelve patients had adenocarcinoma, 2 had squamous cell carcinoma and 1 had small cell lung cancer. Among the approximately 15 patients, ages ranged from roughly 30 to 85 years, about 10 were men and 5 were women, and disease was TNM stage I to III. For each patient, one tumor sample and one normal lung sample were taken, giving approximately 30 paired specimens that underwent TCRbeta CDR3 sequencing. In total, sequencing yielded approximately 130,000,000 productive TCRbeta reads, which works out to an average of about 4.2 million reads per sample. The study compared bulk TCRbeta repertoires between lung tumor tissue and matched distant non-tumor lung tissue from 15 or so lung cancer patients. The investigation overall reported the following: Neither the sequencing platform nor unique molecular identifiers are mentioned in the methods. Because peripheral blood was not sequenced, the blood TCRbeta repertoires of the lung cancer patients in the study went unexamined. TCR diversity was significantly higher in younger patients, and greater tumor TCR diversity was associated with shorter overall survival and shorter disease-free survival. In normal lung, the top 100 clones accounted for a significantly larger cumulative share of the repertoire than in tumor tissue. Only around 16 patients were in the cohort, and the authors stated that larger samples and more detailed clinical data are needed. Significantly higher TCR diversity (inverse Simpson) was observed in tumor tissue than in normal lung tissue (about 410 vs 180, P = 0.0075, Mann-Whitney U test).

RNA was isolated from bulk unsorted tissue, and RNA quality was assessed with a NanoDrop ND-1000 and an Agilent 2100. Normal lung samples were distant non-tumor tissue taken more than 3 cm from the tumor edge. Donors were newly diagnosed lung cancer patients admitted for thoracic surgery in China between August and November 2014, without prior chemotherapy. Anyone who had undergone radiotherapy or chemotherapy before, or who had another cancer at the same time, was left out of the study. Pieces of surgical tissue measuring about 1-2.1 cm3 were kept in RNAlater solution and held at -80 degrees C until needed. Library preparation used multiplex PCR. For sequencing, an Illumina HiSeq 2500 was employed. TCRbeta libraries were constructed through three rounds of nested PCR with primers (Table S4) according to protocols adapted from ARM-PCR. Before sequencing, PCR products of 200-500 bp were cut from the gel and purified using the QIAquick gel extraction kit. The original pipeline was this. Reads were cleaned with Trimmomatic, merged with FLASH into complete CDR3 sequences, and assigned to V(D)J germline segments with MiTCR. Clonal diversity was computed as the inverse Simpson's index with VDJtools. In-frame sequences without a premature stop codon were defined as productive reads. The public reads were quality trimmed at Q25 with fastp and then assembled into clones with MiXCR by TCRdb, keeping productive beta chains. Each entry merges the rows of one CDR3 protein and shows their most common DNA and genes. These V and J calls rely on TCRdb rather than the paper's analysis. This sample is represented by about 43,000 distinct CDR3 sequences; roughly 60% of them were singletons. The ten largest clones add up to 45% to 55% of the sample.

About this clonotype: The specificity of this receptor is unknown. Compared with germline, one end of the junction differs, possibly owing to a read error.

Measured from the cysteine to the phenylalanine, the CDR3 is 14 residues long. Only the CDR3 DNA stays, 42 bases, in frame from base 1. As encoded in the germline V gene, CDR1 is SGHNT while CDR2 is YENEEA. Sequences were obtained from distant non-tumor lung tissue. This chain is built from TRBV11-3 and TRBJ2-1; the D gene is perhaps TRBD2, on 7 matching bases. The receptor was derived from a man aged 45 to 65 with non-small cell lung cancer. The CDR3 is CTSSLDQGGGEQFF. Here is the DNA: TGTACCAGCAGCTTAGATCAAGGGGGGGGTGAGCAGTTCTTC. Full variable domain (CDR3 extended with the reference TRBV11-3 and TRBJ2-1 proteins): EAGVVQSPRYKIIEKKQPVAFWCNPISGHNTLYWYLQNLGQGPELLIRYENEEAVDDSQLPKDRFSAERLKGVDSTLKIQPAELGDSAVYLCTSSLDQGGGEQFFGPGTRLTVL.